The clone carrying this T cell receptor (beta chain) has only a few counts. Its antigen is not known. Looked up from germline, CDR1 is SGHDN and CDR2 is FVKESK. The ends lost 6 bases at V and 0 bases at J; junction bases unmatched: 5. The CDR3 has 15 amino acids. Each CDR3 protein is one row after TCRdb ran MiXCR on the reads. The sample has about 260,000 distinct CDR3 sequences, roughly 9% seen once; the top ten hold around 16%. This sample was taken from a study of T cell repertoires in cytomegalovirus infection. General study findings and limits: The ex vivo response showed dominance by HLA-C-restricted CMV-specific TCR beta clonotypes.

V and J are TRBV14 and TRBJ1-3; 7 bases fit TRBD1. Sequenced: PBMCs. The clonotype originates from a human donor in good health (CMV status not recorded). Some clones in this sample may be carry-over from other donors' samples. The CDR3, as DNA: TGTGCCAGCAGAGGGACAGCTTCCTCTGGAAACACCATATATTTT. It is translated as CASRGTASSGNTIYF.